The clone carrying this T cell receptor (beta chain) was observed a single time. CDR1 is SGHTA, CDR2 FQGNSA, per germline. V gave up 5 bases and J gave up 2 bases; unmatched junction bases: 10. The CDR3 sequence is 16 residues long. The data were obtained in a study of shared T cell receptors in the human thymus. TCRdb keeps only in-frame clones here, not all; method: immunoSEQ multiplex PCR. The sample shows some 700,000 clones, roughly 90% of them seen only once. This sample also appeared in a second study, on human thymus T cells. That study adds: Thymic resections from corrective heart surgery supplied the tissue. There appeared to be biased usage of V and J genes in thymic and blood repertoires. Highly overlapping thymic repertoires in unrelated individuals were reported by related research.

The genes are TRBV7-2 and TRBJ2-3, with 7 bases matching TRBD1. The sample was thymocytes. This sequence was found in a boy younger than two with a congenital heart defect. CDR3 nucleotide sequence: TGTGCCAGCAGCCCCGCACAGGGGTTTGCCACAGATACGCAGTATTTT. Translation gives CASSPAQGFATDTQYF.